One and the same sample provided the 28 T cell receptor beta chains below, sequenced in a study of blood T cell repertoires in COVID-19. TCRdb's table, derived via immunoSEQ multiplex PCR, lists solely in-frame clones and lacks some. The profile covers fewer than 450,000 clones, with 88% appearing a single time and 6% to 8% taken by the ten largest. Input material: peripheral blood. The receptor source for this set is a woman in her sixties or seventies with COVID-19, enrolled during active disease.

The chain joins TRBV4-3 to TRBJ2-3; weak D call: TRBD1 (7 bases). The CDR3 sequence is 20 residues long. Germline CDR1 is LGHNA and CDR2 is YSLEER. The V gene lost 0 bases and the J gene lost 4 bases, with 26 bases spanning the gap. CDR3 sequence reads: CASSQDRQGGGRTPSDTQYF. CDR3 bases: TGCGCCAGCAGCCAAGATAGGCAGGGGGGTGGTAGGACGCCATCAGATACGCAGTATTTT.

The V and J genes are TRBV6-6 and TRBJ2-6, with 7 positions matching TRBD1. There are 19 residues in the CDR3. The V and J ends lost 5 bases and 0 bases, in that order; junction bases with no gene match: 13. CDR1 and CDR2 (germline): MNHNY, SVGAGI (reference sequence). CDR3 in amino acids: CASSPFPRTGSSGANVLTF. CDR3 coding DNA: TGTGCCAGCAGTCCCTTCCCTAGGACAGGAAGCTCTGGGGCCAACGTCCTGACTTTC.

Written as DNA, the CDR3 is TGTGCCAGCAGCCCGCGTTACAGGGGGAATGGCTACACCTTC. Its translation is CASSPRYRGNGYTF. The gene calls are TRBV7-2 and TRBJ1-2; 8 positions match TRBD1. The V gene end was trimmed by 5 bases and the J gene end by 6 bases; junction bases not matched to a gene: 8. Germline V lookup: CDR1 SGHTA, CDR2 FQGNSA. The CDR3 contains 14 residues.

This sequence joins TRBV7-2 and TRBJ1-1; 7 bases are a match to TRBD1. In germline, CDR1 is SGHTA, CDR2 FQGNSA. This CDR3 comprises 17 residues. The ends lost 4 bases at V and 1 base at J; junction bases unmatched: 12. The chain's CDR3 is CASSWTGTDTKNTEAFF. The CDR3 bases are TGTGCCAGCAGCTGGACCGGGACAGACACAAAGAACACTGAAGCTTTCTTT.

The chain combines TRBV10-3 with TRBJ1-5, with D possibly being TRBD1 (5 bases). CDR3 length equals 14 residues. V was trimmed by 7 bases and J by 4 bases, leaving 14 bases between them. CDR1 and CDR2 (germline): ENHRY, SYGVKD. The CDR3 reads CAIKAVGDNQPQHF. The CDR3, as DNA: TGTGCCATCAAGGCTGTAGGGGATAATCAGCCCCAGCATTTT.

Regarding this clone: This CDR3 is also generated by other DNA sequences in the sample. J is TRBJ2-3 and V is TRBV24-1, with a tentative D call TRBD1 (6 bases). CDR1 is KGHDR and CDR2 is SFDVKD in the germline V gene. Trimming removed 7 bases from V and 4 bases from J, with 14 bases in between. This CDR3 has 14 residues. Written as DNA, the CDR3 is TGTGCCACCAGCGGCACTGGGGGCCCAGATACGCAGTATTTT. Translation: CATSGTGGPDTQYF.

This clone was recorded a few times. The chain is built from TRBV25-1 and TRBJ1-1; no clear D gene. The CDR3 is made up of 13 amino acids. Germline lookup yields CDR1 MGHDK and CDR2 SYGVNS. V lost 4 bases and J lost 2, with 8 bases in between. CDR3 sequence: CASSAWRNTEAFF. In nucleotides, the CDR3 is TGTGCCAGCAGTGCGTGGAGAAACACTGAAGCTTTCTTT.

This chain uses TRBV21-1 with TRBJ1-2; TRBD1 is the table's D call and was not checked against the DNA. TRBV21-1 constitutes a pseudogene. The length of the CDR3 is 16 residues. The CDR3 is CASSKRTGTGLYGYTF. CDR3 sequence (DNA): TGTGCCAGCAGCAAAAGGACCGGGACAGGTCTCTATGGCTACACCTTC.

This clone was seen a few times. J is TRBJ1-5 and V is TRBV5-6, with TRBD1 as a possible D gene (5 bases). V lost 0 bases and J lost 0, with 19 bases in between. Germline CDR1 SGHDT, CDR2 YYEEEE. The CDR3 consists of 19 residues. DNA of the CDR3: TGTGCCAGCAGCTTGGCGTTACCCTCAGGGCGGTATAGCAATCAGCCCCAGCATTTT. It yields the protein CASSLALPSGRYSNQPQHF.

DNA of the CDR3: TGTGCCAGCAGTTCCCCATTATTTTACGGCAATGAGCAGTTCTTC. Protein sequence: CASSSPLFYGNEQFF. The J gene is TRBJ2-1, the V gene TRBV27; D is unclear. V lost 4 bases and J 6 bases, leaving 16 bases between the germline ends. Germline V lookup: CDR1 MNHEY, CDR2 SMNVEV (reference sequence). This CDR3 region has 15 residues.

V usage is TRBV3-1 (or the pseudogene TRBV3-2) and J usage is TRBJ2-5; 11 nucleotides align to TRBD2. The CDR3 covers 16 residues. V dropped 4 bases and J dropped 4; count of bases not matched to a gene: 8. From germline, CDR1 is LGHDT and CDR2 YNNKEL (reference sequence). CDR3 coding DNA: TGTGCCAGCAGCCGGGTCAGGCTAGCGGGGGGAGAGACCCAGTACTTC. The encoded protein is CASSRVRLAGGETQYF.

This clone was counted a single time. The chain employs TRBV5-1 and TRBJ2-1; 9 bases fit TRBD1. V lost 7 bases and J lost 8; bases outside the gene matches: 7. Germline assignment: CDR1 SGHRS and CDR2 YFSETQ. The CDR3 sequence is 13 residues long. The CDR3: CASAGTGLDEQFF. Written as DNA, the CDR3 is TGCGCCAGCGCCGGGACAGGGCTTGATGAGCAGTTCTTC.

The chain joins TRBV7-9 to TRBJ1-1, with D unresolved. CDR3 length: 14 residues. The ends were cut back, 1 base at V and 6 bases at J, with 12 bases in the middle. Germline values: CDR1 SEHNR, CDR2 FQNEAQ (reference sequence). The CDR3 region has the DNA TGTGCCAGCAGCTTAGGATGGCAGAGGCCTGAAGCTTTCTTT. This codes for CASSLGWQRPEAFF.

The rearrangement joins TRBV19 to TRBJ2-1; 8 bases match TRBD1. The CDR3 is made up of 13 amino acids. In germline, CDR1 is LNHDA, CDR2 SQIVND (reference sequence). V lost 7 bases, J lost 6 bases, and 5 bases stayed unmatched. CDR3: CASKTDRANEQFF. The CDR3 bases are TGTGCCAGTAAAACGGACAGGGCCAATGAGCAGTTCTTC.

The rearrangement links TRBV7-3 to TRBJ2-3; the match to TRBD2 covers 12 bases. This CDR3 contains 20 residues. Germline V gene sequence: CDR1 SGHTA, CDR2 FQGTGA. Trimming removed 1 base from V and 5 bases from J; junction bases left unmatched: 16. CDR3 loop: CASSLKSRSLLAGGGDTQYF. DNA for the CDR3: TGTGCCAGCAGCTTAAAGAGTCGCTCCCTACTAGCGGGGGGTGGAGATACGCAGTATTTT. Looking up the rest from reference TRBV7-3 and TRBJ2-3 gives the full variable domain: GAGVSQTPSNKVTEKGKYVELRCDPISGHTALYWYRQSLGQGPEFLIYFQGTGAADDSGLPNDRFFAVRPEGSVSTLKIQRTERGDSAVYLCASSLKSRSLLAGGGDTQYFGPGTRLTVL.

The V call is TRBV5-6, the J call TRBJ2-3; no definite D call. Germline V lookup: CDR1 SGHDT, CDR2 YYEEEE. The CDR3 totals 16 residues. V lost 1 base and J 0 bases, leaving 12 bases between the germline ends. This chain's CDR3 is CASSLRRRTSTDTQYF. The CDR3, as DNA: TGTGCCAGCAGCTTGAGACGGAGAACTAGCACAGATACGCAGTATTTT. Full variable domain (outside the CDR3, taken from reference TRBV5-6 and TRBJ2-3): DAGVTQSPTHLIKTRGQQVTLRCSPKSGHDTVSWYQQALGQGPQFIFQYYEEEERQRGNFPDRFSGHQFPNYSSELNVNALLLGDSALYLCASSLRRRTSTDTQYFGPGTRLTVL.

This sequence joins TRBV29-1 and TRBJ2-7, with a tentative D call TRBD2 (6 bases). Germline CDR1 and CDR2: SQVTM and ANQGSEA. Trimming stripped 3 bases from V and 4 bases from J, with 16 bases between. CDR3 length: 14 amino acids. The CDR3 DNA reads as TGCAGCGTTGAGAAGGGTTTGGGGGGTTACGAGCAGTACTTC. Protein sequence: CSVEKGLGGYEQYF.

CDR3 sequence: CASSGRLVRYGYTF. In DNA, the CDR3 is TGTGCCAGCAGCGGCCGACTCGTTCGGTATGGCTACACCTTC. V gene TRBV5-8 combines with J gene TRBJ1-2; D not certain. Germline V lookup: CDR1 SGHTS, CDR2 YDEGEE. V was pared by 4 bases and J by 5 bases, with 15 bases between. The CDR3 runs 14 residues.

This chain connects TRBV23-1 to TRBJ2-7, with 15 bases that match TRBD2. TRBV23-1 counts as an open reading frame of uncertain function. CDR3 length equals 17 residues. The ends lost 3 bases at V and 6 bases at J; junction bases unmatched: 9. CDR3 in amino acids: CASSHPRTSGGASEQYF. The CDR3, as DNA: TGCGCCAGCAGTCACCCCCGGACTAGCGGGGGGGCGAGCGAGCAGTACTTC.

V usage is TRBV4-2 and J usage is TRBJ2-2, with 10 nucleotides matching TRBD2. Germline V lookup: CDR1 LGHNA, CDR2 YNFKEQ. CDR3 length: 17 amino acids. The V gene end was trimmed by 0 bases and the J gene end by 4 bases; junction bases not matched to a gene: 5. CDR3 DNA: TGTGCCAGCAGCCAAGATGAAGCGGGGGGGCCCACCGGGGAGCTGTTTTTT. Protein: CASSQDEAGGPTGELFF.

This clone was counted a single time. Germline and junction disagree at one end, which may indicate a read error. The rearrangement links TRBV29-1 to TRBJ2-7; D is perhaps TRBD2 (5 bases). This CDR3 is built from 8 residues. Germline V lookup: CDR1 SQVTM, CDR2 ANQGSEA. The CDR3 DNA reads TGTGACTACTACGAGCAGTACTTC. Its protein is CDYYEQYF.

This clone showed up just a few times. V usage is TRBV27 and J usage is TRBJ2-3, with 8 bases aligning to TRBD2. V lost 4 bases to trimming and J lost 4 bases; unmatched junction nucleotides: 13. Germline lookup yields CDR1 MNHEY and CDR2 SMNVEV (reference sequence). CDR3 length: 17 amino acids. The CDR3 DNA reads TGTGCCAGCAGTTCCCTCGGGGCGGGGGGAGGTGCAGATACGCAGTATTTT. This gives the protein CASSSLGAGGGADTQYF.

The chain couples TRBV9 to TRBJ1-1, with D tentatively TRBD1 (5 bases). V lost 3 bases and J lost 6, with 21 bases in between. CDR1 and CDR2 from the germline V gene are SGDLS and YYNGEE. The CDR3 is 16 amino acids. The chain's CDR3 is CASSAHLGGGMPEAFF. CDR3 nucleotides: TGTGCCAGCAGCGCCCACCTTGGCGGGGGGATGCCTGAAGCTTTCTTT. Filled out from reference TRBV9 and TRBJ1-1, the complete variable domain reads DSGVTQTPKHLITATGQRVTLRCSPRSGDLSVYWYQQSLDQGLQFLIQYYNGEERAKGNILERFSAQQFPDLHSELNLSSLELGDSALYFCASSAHLGGGMPEAFFGQGTRLTVV.

The CDR3 sequence: CATSARGRNTEAFF. Here the CDR3 DNA reads TGTGCCACCAGTGCCAGGGGGCGGAACACTGAAGCTTTCTTT. The chain links TRBV24-1 to TRBJ1-1; 8 bases fit TRBD1. This CDR3 region has 14 residues. Trimming cost V 5 bases and J 1 base; bases outside gene matches: 2. Germline V gives CDR1 KGHDR, CDR2 SFDVKD.

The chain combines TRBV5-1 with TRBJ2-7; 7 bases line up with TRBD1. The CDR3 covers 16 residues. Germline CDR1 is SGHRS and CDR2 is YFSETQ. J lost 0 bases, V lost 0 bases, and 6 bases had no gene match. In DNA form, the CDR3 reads TGCGCCAGCAGCTTGGCTGTAGGGGACAGCTCCTACGAGCAGTACTTC. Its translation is CASSLAVGDSSYEQYF.

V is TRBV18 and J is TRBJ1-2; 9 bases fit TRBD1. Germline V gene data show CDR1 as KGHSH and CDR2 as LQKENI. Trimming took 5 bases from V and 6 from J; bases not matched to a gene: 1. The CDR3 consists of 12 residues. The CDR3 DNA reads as TGTGCCAGCTCAGGGGACAGGGATGGCTACACCTTC. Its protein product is CASSGDRDGYTF.

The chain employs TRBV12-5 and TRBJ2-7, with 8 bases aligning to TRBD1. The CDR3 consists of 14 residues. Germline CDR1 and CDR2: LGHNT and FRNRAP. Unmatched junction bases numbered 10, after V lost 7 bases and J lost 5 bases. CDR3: CASERTGRGHEQYF. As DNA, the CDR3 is TGTGCTAGTGAACGGACAGGGCGCGGACACGAGCAGTACTTC.

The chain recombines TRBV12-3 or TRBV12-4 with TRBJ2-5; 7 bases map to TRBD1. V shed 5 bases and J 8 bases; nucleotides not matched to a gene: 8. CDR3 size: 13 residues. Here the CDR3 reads CASSSGQATTQYF. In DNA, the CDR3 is TGTGCCAGCAGTAGCGGACAGGCAACCACCCAGTACTTC.